The 17 T cell receptor beta chains in this list originate from one sample, sequenced in a study of CD8 T cells in ankylosing spondylitis. TCRdb analysed the 5' RACE reads with MiXCR anew, one entry per CDR3 protein. In the table there are about 100,000 distinct CDR3 sequences, about 8% of which are singletons. The sample taken for sequencing was blood, either unsorted or a sorted T cell fraction (not recorded which). The receptor source for this set is a male donor with ankylosing spondylitis or in good health (not recorded which).

This clonotype came up many times. The V gene is TRBV6-1, the J gene TRBJ1-5; no clear D gene. Trimming removed 3 bases from V and 0 bases from J, with 6 bases in between. CDR1 and CDR2 (germline): MNHNS, SASEGT. The CDR3 spans 14 residues. CDR3 bases: TGTGCCAGCAGTGACAGATATAGCAATCAGCCCCAGCATTTT. Protein: CASSDRYSNQPQHF.

The table lists this clonotype with many counts. As DNA, the CDR3 is TGTGCCAGCAGTTACTGGACCCCCAATTCACCCCTCCACTTT. Translation: CASSYWTPNSPLHF. The chain joins TRBV6-2 or TRBV6-3 to TRBJ1-6; D unclear. V was pared by 1 base and J by 7 bases, with 8 bases between. Germline CDR1 and CDR2: MNHEY and SVGEGT. The CDR3 sequence is 14 residues long.

This clonotype was seen many times. This sequence joins TRBV7-2 and TRBJ1-6; D not resolved. Looked up from germline, CDR1 is SGHTA and CDR2 is FQGNSA. Trimming took off 5 bases at V and 11 bases at J, with 13 bases between the two ends. The CDR3 is 13 amino acids. The CDR3 coding sequence is TGTGCCAGCAGCCTCTCCGTGGCAGCACCCCTCCACTTT. This codes for CASSLSVAAPLHF.

This clonotype showed up just a few times. CDR3 sequence reads: CASSSQDHPSYEQYF. DNA of the CDR3: TGTGCCAGCAGCTCCCAGGACCACCCATCCTACGAGCAGTACTTC. The chain combines TRBV7-2 with TRBJ2-7; D uncertain. V lost 4 bases and J lost 1, with 14 bases in between. The CDR3 is made up of 15 amino acids. Germline-derived CDR1 and CDR2 are SGHTA and FQGNSA.

The chain has TRBV13 and TRBJ2-3, with TRBD2 as a possible D gene (5 bases). The V end was cut by 3 bases, the J end by 6 bases, with 7 bases between. CDR3 size: 12 residues. CDR1 is PRHDT, CDR2 FYEKMQ, per germline (reference sequence). This CDR3 reads CASSFEGDTQYF. The CDR3, as DNA: TGTGCCAGCAGCTTCGAGGGTGATACGCAGTATTTT.

The chain carries TRBV7-8 and TRBJ2-3; 8 bases match TRBD2. This CDR3 is 16 amino acids long. V trimming: 1 base; J trimming: 0 bases; junction bases outside the gene matches: 3. CDR1 and CDR2 (germline): SGHVS, FQNEAQ. Here the CDR3 reads CASSLGVAGSTDTQYF. The CDR3 coding sequence is TGTGCCAGCAGCTTAGGGGTAGCGGGGAGCACAGATACGCAGTATTTT.

This clonotype was seen at least ten times. The chain carries TRBV29-1 and TRBJ2-4; D unclear. The CDR3 is made up of 14 amino acids. Between the trimmed V and J ends, which lost 6 bases and 6 bases, there was a span of 18 bases. Germline V gene data show CDR1 as SQVTM and CDR2 as ANQGSEA. The CDR3 here is CSVGNGLDPNIQYF. The CDR3 DNA sequence: TGCAGCGTCGGAAATGGTCTTGACCCAAACATTCAGTACTTC.

This clonotype was picked up many times. The CDR3 region is CASSLGTGGTDTQYF. DNA of the CDR3: TGCGCCAGCAGCTTGGGAACAGGGGGGACAGATACGCAGTATTTT. The chain couples TRBV5-1 to TRBJ2-3; 8 bases are shared with TRBD1. The germline gives CDR1 SGHRS, CDR2 YFSETQ. The CDR3 consists of 15 residues. The V gene end was trimmed by 0 bases and the J gene end by 3 bases; junction bases not matched to a gene: 3.

In its sample, this clonotype was seen many times. The CDR3 is CSAVPGQGSTEAFF. CDR3 bases: TGCAGTGCCGTTCCGGGACAGGGAAGCACTGAAGCTTTCTTT. The chain employs TRBV20-1 and TRBJ1-1, with 9 bases identical to TRBD1. The CDR3 length is 14 residues. Germline V gene data show CDR1 as DFQATT and CDR2 as SNEGSKA (reference sequence). V was clipped by 6 bases and J by 4 bases; unmatched bases: 9.

Many counts were recorded for this clonotype. V usage is TRBV12-3 or TRBV12-4 and J usage is TRBJ2-2; D unresolved. This CDR3 contains 13 residues. Trimming removed 3 bases at V and 4 bases at J, with 6 bases between. The CDR3 sequence is CASSFLSTGELFF. CDR3 sequence (DNA): TGTGCCAGCAGTTTTCTATCCACCGGGGAGCTGTTTTTT.

This clonotype has a count of ten or more. The chain uses TRBV10-3 and TRBJ2-3, with 8 bases that match TRBD2. The CDR3 loop spans 15 amino acids. From germline, CDR1 is ENHRY and CDR2 SYGVKD. The ends lost 4 bases at V and 4 bases at J; junction bases unmatched: 7. CDR3 nucleotides: TGTGCCATCAGTGCGAGCGGGAGAGGCCCAGATACGCAGTATTTT. Translation: CAISASGRGPDTQYF.

This clonotype was detected only a few times. This chain joins TRBV13 and TRBJ2-1; D is ambiguous. Trimming took 0 bases from V and 2 from J, leaving 5 bases between them. The CDR3 spans 14 residues. CDR1 is PRHDT, CDR2 FYEKMQ, per germline (reference sequence). The CDR3 loop is CASSLGRTYNEQFF. CDR3 nucleotides: TGTGCCAGCAGCTTAGGCCGGACCTACAATGAGCAGTTCTTC.

With regard to this clonotype: Being one base from a much bigger clone, this may be a read error. The V and J genes are TRBV5-5 and TRBJ1-2; TRBD1 matches at 8 bases. The CDR3 has 15 amino acids. Germline V gene data show CDR1 as SGHKS and CDR2 as YYEKEE (reference sequence). Written as DNA, the CDR3 is TGTGCCAGCAGTTTGGGGACAGGTCCAACCTGTGGCTACACCTTC. Translation gives CASSLGTGPTCGYTF.

The rearrangement joins TRBV6-1 to TRBJ2-6; D may be TRBD1 (6 bases). Trimming stripped 10 bases from V and 19 bases from J, with 20 bases between. CDR3 length: 11 residues. Germline V lookup: CDR1 MNHNS, CDR2 SASEGT. CDR3 residues: CATRDNPLATF. The CDR3 DNA follows: TGTGCCACCAGGGACAACCCCTTAGCAACTTTC.

The rearrangement uses TRBV30 and TRBJ2-3; the D is unclear. CDR1 is GTSNPN and CDR2 is SVGIG in the germline V gene (reference sequence). This CDR3 region has 14 residues. V was shortened by 4 bases and J by 0 bases, with 11 bases between the two germline ends. In DNA form, the CDR3 reads TGTGCCTGGATTTTAAGGGCTAGCACAGATACGCAGTATTTT. It is translated as CAWILRASTDTQYF.

The rearrangement links TRBV29-1 to TRBJ2-2; D remains ambiguous. Germline values: CDR1 SQVTM, CDR2 ANQGSEA. V was cut by 6 bases and J by 6 bases, with 8 bases left in between. The CDR3 has 11 amino acids. CDR3: CSVGRPGELFF. CDR3 coding DNA: TGCAGCGTAGGTCGCCCCGGGGAGCTGTTTTTT.

This clonotype was counted at least ten times. This sequence joins TRBV20-1 and TRBJ2-7, with 8 bases lining up with TRBD2. Germline CDR1 reads DFQATT; CDR2 reads SNEGSKA (reference sequence). The CDR3 spans 14 residues. The ends lost 5 bases at V and 3 bases at J; junction bases unmatched: 9. The CDR3, as DNA: TGCAGTGCTTCTCGGGGGAGCGGGGGCTACGAGCAGTACTTC. Protein product: CSASRGSGGYEQYF.